This T cell receptor (beta chain) was obtained from a study of identical twins. Whole-study results and caveats: The study found excess low generation probability among twin-shared out-of-frame alpha sequences.

CDR3 length: 12 amino acids. Trimming took off 2 bases at V and 7 bases at J, with 11 bases between the two ends. Germline lookup yields CDR1 DFQATT and CDR2 SNEGSKA (reference sequence). This clonotype came up a few times. Its antigen remains unknown. TCRdb re-called the 5' RACE reads through MiXCR, storing one row per CDR3 protein. The sample records roughly 770,000 distinct CDR3 sequences, roughly 18% being singletons. The same specimen was also included in a second study, on T cells expressing NK-cell markers. This second study notes: NKG2C+ dominant clonotypes from 5 to 7 donors made up about 1.0-8% of CD8+ T cells.

This chain uses TRBV20-1 with TRBJ1-2, with a tentative D call TRBD1 (5 bases). The sequence was collected from a woman under 30 in good health. Sequencing was carried out using PBMCs. CDR3 in DNA: TGCAGTGCTAGACGGCAGGGCCTTGGCTACACCTTC. It is translated as CSARRQGLGYTF.